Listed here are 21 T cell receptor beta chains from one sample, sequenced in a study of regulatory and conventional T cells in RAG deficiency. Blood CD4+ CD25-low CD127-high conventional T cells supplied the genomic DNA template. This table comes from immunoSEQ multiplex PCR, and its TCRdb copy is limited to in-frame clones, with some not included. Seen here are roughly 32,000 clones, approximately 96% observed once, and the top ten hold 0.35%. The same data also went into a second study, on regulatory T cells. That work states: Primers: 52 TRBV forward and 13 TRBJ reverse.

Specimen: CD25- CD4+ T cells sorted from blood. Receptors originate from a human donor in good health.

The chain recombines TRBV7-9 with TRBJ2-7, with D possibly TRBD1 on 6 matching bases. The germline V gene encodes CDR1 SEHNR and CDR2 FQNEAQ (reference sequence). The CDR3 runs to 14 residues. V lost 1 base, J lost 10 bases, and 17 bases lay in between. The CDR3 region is CASSLGGSTGEQYF. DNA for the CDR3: TGTGCCAGCAGCTTAGGGGGCTCGACAGGAGAACAGTACTTC.

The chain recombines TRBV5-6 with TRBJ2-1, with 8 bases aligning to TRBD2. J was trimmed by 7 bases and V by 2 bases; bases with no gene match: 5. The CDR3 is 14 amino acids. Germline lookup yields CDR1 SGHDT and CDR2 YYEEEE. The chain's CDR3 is CASSLSPSGNEQFF. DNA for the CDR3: TGTGCCAGCAGCTTATCGCCTAGCGGGAATGAGCAGTTCTTC.

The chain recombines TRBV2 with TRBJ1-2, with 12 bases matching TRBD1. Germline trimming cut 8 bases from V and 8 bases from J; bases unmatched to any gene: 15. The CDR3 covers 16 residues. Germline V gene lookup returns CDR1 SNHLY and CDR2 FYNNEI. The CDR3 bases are TGTGCCAGCGTGAGAGGCGGGACAGGGGGCGCTGGGGGCTACACCTTC. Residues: CASVRGGTGGAGGYTF.

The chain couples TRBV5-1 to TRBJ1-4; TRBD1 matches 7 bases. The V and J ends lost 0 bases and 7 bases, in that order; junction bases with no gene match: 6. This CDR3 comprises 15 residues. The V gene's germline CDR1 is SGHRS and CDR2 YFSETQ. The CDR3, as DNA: TGCGCCAGCAGCTTGGCTGGGACAGTGGGTGAAAAACTGTTTTTT. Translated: CASSLAGTVGEKLFF.

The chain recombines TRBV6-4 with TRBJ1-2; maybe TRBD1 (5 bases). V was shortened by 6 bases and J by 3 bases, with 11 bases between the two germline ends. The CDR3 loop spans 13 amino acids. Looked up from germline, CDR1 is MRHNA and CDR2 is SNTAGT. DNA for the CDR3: TGTGCCAGCAGCGACGGGACTCACTATGGCTACACCTTC. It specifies CASSDGTHYGYTF.

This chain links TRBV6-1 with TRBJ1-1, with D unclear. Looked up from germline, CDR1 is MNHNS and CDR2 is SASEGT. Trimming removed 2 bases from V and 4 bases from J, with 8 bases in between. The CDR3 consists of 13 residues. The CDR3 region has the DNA TGTGCCAGCAGTGAACTGGGAGGCACTGAAGCTTTCTTT. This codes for CASSELGGTEAFF.

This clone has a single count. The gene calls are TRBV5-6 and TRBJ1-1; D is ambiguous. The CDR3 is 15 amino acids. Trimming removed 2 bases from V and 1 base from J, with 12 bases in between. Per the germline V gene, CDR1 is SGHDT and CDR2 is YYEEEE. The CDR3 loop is CASSFRGFTNTEAFF. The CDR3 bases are TGTGCCAGCAGCTTCCGCGGCTTTACGAACACTGAAGCTTTCTTT.

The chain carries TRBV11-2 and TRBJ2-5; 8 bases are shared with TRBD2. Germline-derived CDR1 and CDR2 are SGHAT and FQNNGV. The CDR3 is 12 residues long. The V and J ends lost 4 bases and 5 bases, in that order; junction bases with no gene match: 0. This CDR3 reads CASSSGGETQYF. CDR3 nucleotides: TGTGCCAGCAGCTCGGGGGGGGAGACCCAGTACTTC.

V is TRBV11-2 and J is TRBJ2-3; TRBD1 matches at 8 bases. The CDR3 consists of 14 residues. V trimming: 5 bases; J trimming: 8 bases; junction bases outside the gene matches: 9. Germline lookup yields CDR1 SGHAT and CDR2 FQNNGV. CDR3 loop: CASSPSTGGRTQYF. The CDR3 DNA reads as TGTGCCAGCAGCCCAAGTACAGGGGGGCGTACGCAGTATTTT.

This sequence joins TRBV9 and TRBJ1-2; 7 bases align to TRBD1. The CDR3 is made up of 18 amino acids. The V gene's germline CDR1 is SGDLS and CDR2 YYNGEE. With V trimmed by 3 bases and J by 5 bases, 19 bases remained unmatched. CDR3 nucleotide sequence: TGTGCCAGCAGCGCCTCTACCGGGACAGCCCACGCCCTATATGGCTACACCTTC. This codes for CASSASTGTAHALYGYTF.

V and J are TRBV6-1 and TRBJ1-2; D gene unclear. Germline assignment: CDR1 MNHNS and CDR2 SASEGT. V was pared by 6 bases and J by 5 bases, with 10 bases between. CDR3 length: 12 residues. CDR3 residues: CASSDGPYGYTF. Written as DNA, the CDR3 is TGTGCCAGCAGCGATGGGCCTTATGGCTACACCTTC.

The CDR3, as DNA: TGTGCCAGCAGCTCCGACAGGTTTGGCGAGCAGTACTTC. It codes for CASSSDRFGEQYF. V gene TRBV7-7 combines with J gene TRBJ2-5; D perhaps matches TRBD1 (6 bases). The J call could be wrong; TRBJ2-7 is a better fit for the DNA end. The germline V gene has CDR1 SSHAT and CDR2 FNYEAQ (reference sequence). The CDR3 sequence is 13 residues long.

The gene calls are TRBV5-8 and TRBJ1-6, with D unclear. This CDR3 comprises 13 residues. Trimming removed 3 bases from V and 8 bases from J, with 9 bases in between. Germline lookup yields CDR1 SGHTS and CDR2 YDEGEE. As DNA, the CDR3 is TGTGCCAGCAGCTCGGAGATGCATTCACCCCTCCACTTT. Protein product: CASSSEMHSPLHF. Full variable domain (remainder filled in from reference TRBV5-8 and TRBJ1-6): EAGVTQSPTHLIKTRGQQATLRCSPISGHTSVYWYQQALGLGLQFLLWYDEGEERNRGNFPPRFSGRQFPNYSSELNVNALELEDSALYLCASSSEMHSPLHFGNGTRLTVT.

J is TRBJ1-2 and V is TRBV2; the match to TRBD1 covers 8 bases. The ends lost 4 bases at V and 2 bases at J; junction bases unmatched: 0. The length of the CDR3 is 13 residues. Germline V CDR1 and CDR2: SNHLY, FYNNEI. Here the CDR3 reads CASSGQGNYGYTF. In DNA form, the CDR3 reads TGTGCCAGCAGTGGACAGGGGAACTATGGCTACACCTTC.

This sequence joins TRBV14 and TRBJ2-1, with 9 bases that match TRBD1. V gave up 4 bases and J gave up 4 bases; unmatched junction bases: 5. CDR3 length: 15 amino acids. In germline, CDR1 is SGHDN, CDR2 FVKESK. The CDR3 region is CASSRGQGVYNEQFF. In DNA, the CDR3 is TGTGCCAGCAGCCGGGGACAGGGTGTTTACAATGAGCAGTTCTTC. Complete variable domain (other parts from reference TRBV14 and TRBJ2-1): EAGVTQFPSHSVIEKGQTVTLRCDPISGHDNLYWYRRVMGKEIKFLLHFVKESKQDESGMPNNRFLAERTGGTYSTLKVQPAELEDSGVYFCASSRGQGVYNEQFFGPGTRLTVL.

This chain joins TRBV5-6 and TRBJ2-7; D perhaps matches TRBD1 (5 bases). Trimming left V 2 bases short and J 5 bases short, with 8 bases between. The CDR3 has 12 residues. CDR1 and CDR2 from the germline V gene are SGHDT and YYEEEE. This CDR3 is CASSLGVHEQYF. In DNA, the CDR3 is TGTGCCAGCAGCTTAGGGGTCCACGAGCAGTACTTC.

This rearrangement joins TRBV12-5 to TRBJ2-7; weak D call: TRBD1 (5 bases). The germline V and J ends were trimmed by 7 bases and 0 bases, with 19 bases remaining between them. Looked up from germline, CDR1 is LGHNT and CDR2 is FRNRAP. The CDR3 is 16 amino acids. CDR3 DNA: TGTGCTAGTGCCTATCCCAGACAGAGGAGCTCCTACGAGCAGTACTTC. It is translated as CASAYPRQRSSYEQYF.

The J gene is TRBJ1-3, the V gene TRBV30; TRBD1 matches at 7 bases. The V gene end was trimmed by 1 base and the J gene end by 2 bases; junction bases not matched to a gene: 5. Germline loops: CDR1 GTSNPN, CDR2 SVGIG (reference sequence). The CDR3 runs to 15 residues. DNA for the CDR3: TGTGCCTGGAGTGCCGCACAGGGGACTGGAAACACCATATATTTT. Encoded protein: CAWSAAQGTGNTIYF. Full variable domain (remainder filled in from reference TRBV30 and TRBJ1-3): SQTIHQWPATLVQPVGSPLSLECTVEGTSNPNLYWYRQAAGRGLQLLFYSVGIGQISSEVPQNLSASRPQDRQFILSSKKLLLSDSGFYLCAWSAAQGTGNTIYFGEGSWLTVV.

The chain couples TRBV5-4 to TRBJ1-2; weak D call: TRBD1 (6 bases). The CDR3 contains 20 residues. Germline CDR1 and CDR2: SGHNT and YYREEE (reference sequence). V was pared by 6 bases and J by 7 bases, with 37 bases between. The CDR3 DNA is TGTGCCAGCAACGGGAACCCCCTCTTACAAAGAACGGGGGGCGCCTCTGGCTACACCTTC. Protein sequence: CASNGNPLLQRTGGASGYTF.

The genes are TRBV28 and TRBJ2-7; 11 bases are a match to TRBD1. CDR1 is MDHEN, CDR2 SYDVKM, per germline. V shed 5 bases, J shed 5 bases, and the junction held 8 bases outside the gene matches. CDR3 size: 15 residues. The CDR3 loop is CASSVPGQGVDEQYF. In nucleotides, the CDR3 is TGTGCCAGCAGTGTCCCGGGACAGGGGGTCGACGAGCAGTACTTC.

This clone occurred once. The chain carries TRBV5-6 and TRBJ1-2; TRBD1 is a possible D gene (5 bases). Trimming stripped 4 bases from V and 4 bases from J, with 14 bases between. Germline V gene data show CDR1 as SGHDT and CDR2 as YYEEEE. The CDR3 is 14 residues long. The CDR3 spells CASSRRGEGYGYTF. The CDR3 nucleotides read TGTGCCAGCAGCCGGCGGGGGGAAGGCTATGGCTACACCTTC.